This record covers a single TCR beta chain. This clone's antigen is unknown. Nothing much larger sits one base from this clone, and base qualities are not available. This entry belongs to a study of Graves' ophthalmopathy and Graves' hyperthyroidism (dated by TCRdb to 2017 to 2018). Regarding the complete study: Peripheral blood was collected at initial diagnosis, prior to any treatment. The study used TCR beta repertoire signatures to distinguish Graves' ophthalmopathy from Graves' hyperthyroidism and to predict progression to ophthalmopathy. In total, 120 to 150 blood samples were TCR-sequenced: 40 to 45 ophthalmopathy, over 70 hyperthyroidism and around 17 hyperthyroidism-to-ophthalmopathy patients. To explore V-J signatures that separate ophthalmopathy from hyperthyroidism, a discovery set of about a hundred patients was enrolled, consisting of under 50 with ophthalmopathy and some 56 with stable hyperthyroidism. The independent validation cohort included approximately 19 hyperthyroidism patients plus 17 patients who later progressed from hyperthyroidism to ophthalmopathy. In over 5 hyperthyroidism patients, the T-cell repertoire of thyroid tissue was compared with the T-cell repertoire of blood. Once sampling was done, hyperthyroidism patients were given methimazole at a starting dose of 30 mg daily, while ophthalmopathy patients were given high-dose intravenous methylprednisolone. For training and testing, the 95 to 100 patients in the discovery cohort were randomly divided in a 7:3 ratio.

The investigation overall reported the following: The 13-signature model separated ophthalmopathy from stable hyperthyroidism with 85% to 90% sensitivity and roughly 84% specificity in cross-validation, and 80%/75% in the test set. Most expanded thyroid clonotypes with frequency above 0.001 were also detected in blood, suggesting blood repertoires may reflect the thyroid immune response. No statistical method was used to set the sample size in advance, and the investigators knew which group each participant was assigned to. In validation, the model predicted ophthalmopathy progression with about 71% sensitivity and about 77% specificity; 12 predicted patients were CT-confirmed with GO in a median of around 6 months.

Patients with ophthalmopathy had moderately to severely active disease, with a Clinical Activity Score of 3 or more, a NOSPECS grade of 4 or more, and a disease duration of less than 3 months. Anyone with other autoimmune diseases, uncontrolled infections, pregnancy or lactation was excluded from the study. Diagnosis was based on clinical symptoms, serum thyroxine, TRAb, thyroid ultrasound and orbital computed tomography. Ficoll-Paque density gradient centrifugation was used to isolate PBMCs from approximately 11 ml of fresh peripheral blood. Trizol reagent was used to extract the total RNA, and its quality was then checked on an Agilent 2100 Bioanalyzer. For repertoire sequencing, the TCR beta CDR3 regions were amplified from RNA transcripts. The first round was an RT-PCR using HTBI primers with the Qiagen OneStep RT-PCR kit, and this first round was followed by a second-round multiplex PCR, then size selection and purification. Sequencing of the libraries was carried out on an Illumina HiSeq2000 in paired-end mode with 100 bp reads. The authors' pipeline ran thus. SOAPnuke was used for read processing, and reads with adapters, uncalled bases, a mean Phred below 15, or no exact constant-primer or identifier match were discarded. COPE v1.2.5 was used to merge high-quality paired reads. Unique nucleotide sequences were defined as clonotypes and aligned to IMGT TRB V, D and J references using MiTCR v1.1. Only V-J combinations with frequency above 0.0001 were analysed, covering 99% to 99.2% of repertoires. For each V-J combination, a TCR clonal expansion and chaos score was defined as F50 clonal expansion divided by the chaos observed in the TCRdist matrix. Welch's t-statistics and random forest were used to narrow the features down to more than 10 V-J combinations, which were then fed into a naive Bayes classifier. Thyroid-blood repertoire similarity was quantified with the Morisita-Horn index. TCRdb reanalyzed the raw reads on its own, using fastp at Q25 for trimming and MiXCR for clone calling, and kept in-frame beta chains. CDR3 protein sequences are deduplicated, and each keeps its most common genes and DNA. What appears here as the V and J calls and clone size reflects TCRdb's work, not the paper's. This sample holds about 400,000 distinct CDR3 sequences; about 16% were observed only once. The ten largest make up roughly 1.6% of the sample.

Based on the germline V gene (reference sequence), the CDR1 and CDR2 sequences are DFQATT and SNEGSKA. The germline ends are 17 bases apart after V is trimmed by 6 bases and J by 5 bases. From cysteine to phenylalanine, the CDR3 is 13 amino acids long. Here the CDR3 DNA is all that survives: 39 bases in frame from base 1. The chain is made from TRBV20-1 and TRBJ2-7, with TRBD2 perhaps the D gene, on 6 matching bases. The TCR sequence derives from a woman aged 18-35 years with Graves' ophthalmopathy. Donor details come from another sample of the same person, matched by shared clones. What was sequenced was peripheral blood. The CDR3 corresponds to CSASSGAYDEQYF. The DNA sequence follows: TGCAGTGCCAGCTCGGGAGCATATGACGAGCAGTACTTC.